These 11 T cell receptor beta chains were sequenced from one sample in a study of cytomegalovirus exposure and HLA in healthy donors. Primers: 60 Vbeta forward and 13 Jbeta reverse. Sequenced by immunoSEQ multiplex PCR; TCRdb stores in-frame clones only, minus some. In all, the sample yields roughly 79,000 clones. Sequenced input: PBMCs. These receptors were taken from a man aged 30-40 years in good health and CMV-seronegative.

The chain links TRBV7-3 to TRBJ2-1; tentative D call: TRBD2 (5 bases). The V gene lost 2 bases and the J gene lost 5 bases, with 7 bases spanning the gap. Looked up from germline, CDR1 is SGHTA and CDR2 is FQGTGA. There are 13 residues in the CDR3. CDR3 protein: CASSLGLDNEQFF. CDR3 nucleotide sequence: TGTGCCAGCAGCTTAGGACTCGACAATGAGCAGTTCTTC.

The CDR3 here is CASSLTAVVETQYF. DNA for the CDR3: TGTGCCAGCAGCTTAACCGCTGTAGTGGAGACCCAGTACTTC. The V gene is TRBV11-2, the J gene TRBJ2-5, with D uncertain. The V end was cut by 2 bases, the J end by 5 bases, with 12 bases between. The germline gives CDR1 SGHAT, CDR2 FQNNGV. This CDR3 has 14 residues.

The J gene is TRBJ1-1, the V gene TRBV29-1; 7 positions match TRBD1. Per the germline V gene, CDR1 is SQVTM and CDR2 is ANQGSEA. Unmatched junction bases numbered 16, after V lost 7 bases and J lost 5 bases. The CDR3 runs 15 residues. This chain's CDR3 is CSALGQAGGWTEAFF. CDR3 sequence (DNA): TGCAGCGCCCTAGGTCAGGCAGGGGGTTGGACTGAAGCTTTCTTT.

This chain links TRBV7-2 with TRBJ2-1; 9 nucleotides agree with TRBD2. This CDR3 has 13 residues. The trim removed 8 bases at V and 1 base at J, leaving 0 bases unmatched. CDR1 and CDR2 from the germline V gene are SGHTA and FQGNSA. CDR3 residues: CASLAGSYNEQFF. CDR3 DNA sequence: TGTGCCAGCCTAGCGGGATCCTACAATGAGCAGTTCTTC.

This rearrangement joins TRBV29-1 to TRBJ2-1; the D gene is possibly TRBD2 (6 bases). Trimming removed 6 bases at V and 4 bases at J, with 19 bases between. The CDR3 is 15 amino acids. Looked up from germline, CDR1 is SQVTM and CDR2 is ANQGSEA. The CDR3 is CSVGSLAEGYNEQFF. DNA of the CDR3: TGCAGCGTAGGCTCTCTTGCGGAGGGGTACAATGAGCAGTTCTTC.

The chain joins TRBV4-2 to TRBJ1-2; a weak D match, TRBD1 (5 bases). Germline CDR1 is LGHNA and CDR2 is YNFKEQ. There are 14 residues in the CDR3. Deletions cut 0 bases from V and 4 bases from J, with 9 bases between. CDR3 amino acids: CASSQDRQIYGYTF. In nucleotides, the CDR3 is TGTGCCAGCAGCCAAGACCGACAGATCTATGGCTACACCTTC.

CDR3 in DNA: TGTGCCAGCAGTTACCCGACTAGCGGTGGGGAGCTGTTTTTT. Translating gives CASSYPTSGGELFF. The chain couples TRBV6-6 to TRBJ2-2; 9 bases agree with TRBD2. Trimming removed 2 bases from V and 8 bases from J; junction bases left unmatched: 3. The germline CDR1 and CDR2 sequences are MNHNY and SVGAGI (reference sequence). CDR3 length: 14 residues.

The V call is TRBV7-9, the J call TRBJ1-2, with a tentative D call TRBD1 (5 bases). CDR3 size: 14 residues. Germline assignment: CDR1 SEHNR and CDR2 FQNEAQ (reference sequence). Deletions cut 1 base from V and 2 bases from J, with 8 bases between. CDR3 DNA: TGTGCCAGCAGCTTAGTGGGGGGGAACTATGGCTACACCTTC. This encodes CASSLVGGNYGYTF.

The CDR3 nucleotides read TGTGCCAGCTCACCTCTGCCGCAGGGGGACACCTTC. Residues: CASSPLPQGDTF. This chain connects TRBV18 to TRBJ1-2, with TRBD1 matching over 7 bases. Per germline, CDR1 KGHSH and CDR2 LQKENI. The CDR3 sequence is 12 residues long. The V segment lost 3 bases and the J segment 12 bases; nucleotides outside the gene matches: 7.

The chain couples TRBV25-1 to TRBJ1-3; D perhaps matches TRBD1 (6 bases). From germline, CDR1 is MGHDK and CDR2 SYGVNS. V was cut by 4 bases and J by 2 bases, with 9 bases left in between. There are 14 residues in the CDR3. For the CDR3, the DNA is TGTGCCAGCAGTGCAGGGGCCCCTGGAAACACCATATATTTT. Translating gives CASSAGAPGNTIYF.

This sequence joins TRBV5-1 and TRBJ1-1; D is perhaps TRBD1 (6 bases). V lost 0 bases and J 5 bases, leaving 8 bases between the germline ends. Per germline, CDR1 SGHRS and CDR2 YFSETQ. CDR3 length: 13 residues. The DNA for the CDR3 is TGCGCCAGCAGCTTGGGGGGGCGTACTGAAGCTTTCTTT. It is translated as CASSLGGRTEAFF.